These 11 T cell receptor beta chains share one sample of origin, sequenced in a study of a mutant IDH1 vaccine in newly diagnosed glioma (dated by TCRdb to the early 2020s). The library relied on the immunoSEQ multiplex PCR assay. TCRdb obtained this table from immuneACCESS and retained in-frame rearrangements with V and J assigned. These tables miss some clones; where compared with another copy, unresolved V genes account for less than half of the shortfall, and the remainder is unexplained. The sample table contains some 30,000 clones; only one count was recorded for around 92% of them. Roughly 20% of the sample comes from the top ten. No cognate antigen is known for these TCRs. The sample's time point label, decoded: week 5, during vaccination. Every vaccine dose consisted of 300 ug of a 20-mer mutant IDH1 peptide in Montanide, administered subcutaneously together with topical imiquimod. Source: PBMCs, taken from a glioma patient whose treatment included an IDH1 peptide vaccine. The source of these receptors is a man in his late teens or twenties with glioma.

This chain connects TRBV4-3 to TRBJ1-4; D gene uncertain. The CDR3 has 15 residues. CDR1 LGHNA and CDR2 YSLEER come from the germline V gene. Deletions cut 0 bases from V and 3 bases from J, with 8 bases between. CDR3 region: CASSQDWLPNEKLFF. For the CDR3, the DNA is TGCGCCAGCAGCCAAGATTGGCTTCCTAATGAAAAACTGTTTTTT.

CDR3 loop: CASSATAVNQPQHF. CDR3 DNA: TGTGCCAGCAGTGCCACGGCCGTTAATCAGCCCCAGCATTTT. The chain employs TRBV6-1 and TRBJ1-5; D remains ambiguous. This CDR3 comprises 14 residues. Germline V gene lookup returns CDR1 MNHNS and CDR2 SASEGT. Trimming took 4 bases from V and 4 from J, leaving 11 bases between them.

This clone occurred once. The rearrangement uses TRBV30 and TRBJ2-1; no firm D call. This CDR3 has 13 residues. CDR1 GTSNPN and CDR2 SVGIG come from the germline V gene (reference sequence). The germline V and J ends were trimmed by 0 bases and 7 bases, with 10 bases remaining between them. The CDR3 nucleotides read TGTGCCTGGAGTGTTAACTATGCTAATGAGCAGTTCTTC. Translation gives CAWSVNYANEQFF.

This chain joins TRBV28 and TRBJ1-3; maybe TRBD1 (5 bases). V was cut by 3 bases and J by 0 bases, with 9 bases left in between. This CDR3 spans 15 amino acids. The germline gives CDR1 MDHEN, CDR2 SYDVKM. This CDR3 is CASSFRVASGNTIYF. In DNA, the CDR3 is TGTGCCAGCAGTTTCAGGGTTGCCTCTGGAAACACCATATATTTT.

The chain couples TRBV29-1 to TRBJ2-3; 8 nucleotides align to TRBD2. Per the germline V gene, CDR1 is SQVTM and CDR2 is ANQGSEA. V was pared by 6 bases and J by 9 bases, with 14 bases of the junction left unmatched. The CDR3 is 14 residues long. This chain's CDR3 is CSVRPGLGGFTQYF. The CDR3 DNA reads TGCAGCGTACGCCCGGGACTAGGGGGGTTCACGCAGTATTTT.

This chain links TRBV30 with TRBJ2-2; 9 nucleotides match TRBD1. V lost 6 bases to trimming and J lost 7 bases; unmatched junction nucleotides: 6. Germline V gene data show CDR1 as GTSNPN and CDR2 as SVGIG (reference sequence). This CDR3 comprises 13 residues. As DNA, the CDR3 is TGTGCCTGTCGGGACAGGGATTACGGGGAGCTGTTTTTT. It yields the protein CACRDRDYGELFF. Supplemented by reference TRBV30 and TRBJ2-2, the full variable domain reads SQTIHQWPATLVQPVGSPLSLECTVEGTSNPNLYWYRQAAGRGLQLLFYSVGIGQISSEVPQNLSASRPQDRQFILSSKKLLLSDSGFYLCACRDRDYGELFFGEGSRLTVL.

The gene calls are TRBV5-1 and TRBJ2-3, with TRBD2 matching over 8 bases. The CDR3 covers 16 residues. Germline lookup yields CDR1 SGHRS and CDR2 YFSETQ. The V segment lost 0 bases and the J segment 3 bases; nucleotides outside the gene matches: 6. CDR3 DNA: TGCGCCAGCAGCTTGGCGCCGGGACTAGATACAGATACGCAGTATTTT. Translation gives CASSLAPGLDTDTQYF.

This chain links TRBV7-2 with TRBJ1-2; tentative D call: TRBD1 (5 bases). This CDR3 comprises 13 residues. Trimming left V 1 base short and J 7 bases short, with 10 bases between. Germline loops: CDR1 SGHTA, CDR2 FQGNSA. DNA of the CDR3: TGTGCCAGCAGCTTAGACCGGGACTCTGGCTACACCTTC. As protein: CASSLDRDSGYTF.

V and J are TRBV4-3 and TRBJ2-3; D is perhaps TRBD1 (5 bases). The V gene lost 1 base and the J gene lost 1 base, with 12 bases spanning the gap. There are 16 residues in the CDR3. In germline, CDR1 is LGHNA, CDR2 YSLEER. CDR3 loop: CASSQAPTVGTDTQYF. The CDR3 bases are TGCGCCAGCAGCCAAGCCCCGACAGTGGGCACAGATACGCAGTATTTT.

As to this clone: A read error may account for a junction end that differs from germline. This chain links TRBV30 with TRBJ2-7; D is unclear. Germline V CDR1 and CDR2: GTSNPN, SVGIG (reference sequence). This CDR3 region has 12 residues. CDR3 region: CAWGPISDEQYF. The CDR3 DNA follows: TGTGCCTGGGGCCCCATCTCCGACGAGCAGTACTTC. The whole variable domain, remainder taken from reference TRBV30 and TRBJ2-7, is SQTIHQWPATLVQPVGSPLSLECTVEGTSNPNLYWYRQAAGRGLQLLFYSVGIGQISSEVPQNLSASRPQDRQFILSSKKLLLSDSGFYLCAWGPISDEQYFGPGTRLTVT.

The gene calls are TRBV5-6 and TRBJ2-4; 8 nucleotides line up with TRBD2. In germline, CDR1 is SGHDT, CDR2 YYEEEE. CDR3 length: 15 residues. V dropped 4 bases and J dropped 7; count of bases not matched to a gene: 10. The CDR3 reads CASSLAGTRGNIQYF. For the CDR3, the DNA is TGTGCCAGCAGCCTGGCCGGGACTAGAGGGAACATTCAGTACTTC.